What follows is one T cell receptor beta chain and its context. This clone was counted a single time. This receptor's antigen is unknown. No clone much larger than this one lies a single base away; base qualities are absent. This specimen comes from a study of T cell responses to AZD1222 COVID-19 vaccine (dated by TCRdb to the early 2020s). Regarding the research as a whole: Because spike-specific TCR depth and breadth did not differ between the two schedules, AZD1222 recipients who got a second dose at roughly 4 weeks were pooled with those who got a second dose at roughly 12 weeks. A total of approximately 240 trial participants underwent TCR sequencing, of whom about 200 received two doses of AZD1222 and some 25 received two doses of the MenACWY control vaccine. Trial participants were enrolled into age subgroups of 18-55, 56-69 and 70-plus years, which contained about 160, 30 and 59 TCR-sequenced participants, respectively. Study-wide findings and limitations: Participants were mostly white British, with more females than males. The authors suggested clonal diversity may have been underestimated. A significant rise in spike-specific TCR breadth and depth was observed after two AZD1222 doses relative to day 0 and relative to MenACWY recipients. Conclusions about previously exposed vaccinees are limited, since just five or six AZD1222 recipients were seropositive for SARS-CoV-2 at baseline. The 56-69-year group was small, and its depth increase did not reach significance, likely because of low power. Epitopes outside the regions mutated in the B.1.351 and B.1.1.7 variants were reportedly recognized by nearly half of the unique spike-specific TCRs. Because no samples from the day 14 peak response were available, repertoires could be characterized only after the peak T cell response. Vaccine-associated CD4 TCRs spanned the whole spike protein, with dominant responses in regions 160-218 and 743-854.

V sheds 0 bases and J sheds 1 base, leaving 12 bases between their ends. The CDR3 covers 16 residues, taking in both the cysteine and the phenylalanine. The sequence is cut down to CDR3 DNA, 48 bases in frame from base 1. CDR1 and CDR2, per the germline V gene, are KGHSH and LQKENI. The time point label, read with the paper, signifies: baseline before first vaccination. The vaccinee samples were drawn from two UK trials, COV001 and COV002, one of which was a single-blind randomized controlled phase 2/3 trial testing AZD1222 (ChAdOx1 nCoV-19) in healthy adults. Trial participant PBMC samples were collected at day 0 and day 28 after the second dose for TCRbeta chain sequencing. The CDR3 regions of human TCRbeta chains were analyzed by immunosequencing. In the paper's pipeline: Repertoire TCRs were matched against a reference library of SARS-CoV-2-specific TCRs generated with the MIRA antigen-specificity platform. Breadth was defined as the fraction of unique TCRs that were SARS-CoV-2-associated. Depth was defined as the fraction of total T cells that were SARS-CoV-2-associated. Using the MIRA data, each spike-specific TCR was mapped to the spike region that the TCR reacts to and placed in a CD4 or CD8 class. Log10-transformed breadth and depth values were compared by one-way ANOVA with Sidak's multiple comparisons tests. TCRdb's version of the immuneACCESS table is confined to in-frame rearrangements and falls short of the full clone set. An unresolved V gene accounts for under half of the shortfall where checked; the remainder is of unknown origin. V, J and clone size derive from that table, while D and trimming were established from the DNA sequence. The sample table shows 100,000 to 150,000 clones, and 90% are seen once. The leading ten clones occupy 1.5% to 2% of the sample.

The sequencing used peripheral blood, collected on day 0 of AZD1222 vaccination. The receptor was isolated from an adult in good health. The V and J genes are TRBV18 and TRBJ1-1, with the D gene uncertain. The sequenced DNA: TGTGCCAGCTCACCACCGGGTAAAGGGAAGAACACTGAAGCTTTCTTT. Translation gives CASSPPGKGKNTEAFF.